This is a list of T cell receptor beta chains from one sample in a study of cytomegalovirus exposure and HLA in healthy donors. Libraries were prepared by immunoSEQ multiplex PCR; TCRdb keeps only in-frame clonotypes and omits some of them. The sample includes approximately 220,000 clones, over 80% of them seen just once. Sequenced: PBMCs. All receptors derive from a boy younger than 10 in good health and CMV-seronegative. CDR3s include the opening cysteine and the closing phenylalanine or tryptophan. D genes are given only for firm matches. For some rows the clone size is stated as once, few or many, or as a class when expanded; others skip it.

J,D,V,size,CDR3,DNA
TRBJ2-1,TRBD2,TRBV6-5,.,CASSSSGVSYNEQFF,TGTGCCAGCAGTTCCAGCGGGGTCTCCTACAATGAGCAGTTCTTC
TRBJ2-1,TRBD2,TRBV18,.,CASSPPAGARYNEQFF,TGTGCCAGCTCACCACCAGCGGGAGCCCGCTACAATGAGCAGTTCTTC
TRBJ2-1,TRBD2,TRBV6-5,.,CASSYVGTSGLNEQFF,TGTGCCAGCAGTTATGTAGGGACTAGCGGGCTCAATGAGCAGTTCTTC
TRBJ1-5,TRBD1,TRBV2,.,CARGQPNQPQHF,TGTGCCAGGGGACAGCCTAATCAGCCCCAGCATTTT
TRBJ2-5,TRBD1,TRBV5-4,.,CASSFGQAQETQYF,TGTGCCAGCAGCTTCGGACAGGCCCAAGAGACCCAGTACTTC
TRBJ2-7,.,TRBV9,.,CASSNPGSLGEQYF,TGTGCCAGCAGCAACCCCGGGTCCCTGGGCGAGCAGTACTTC
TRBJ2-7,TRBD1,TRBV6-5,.,CASSFGTGAYEQYF,TGTGCCAGCAGTTTTGGGACAGGAGCCTACGAGCAGTACTTC
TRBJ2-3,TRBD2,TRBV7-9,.,CASSLAGGPADTQYF,TGTGCCAGCAGCTTAGCGGGAGGGCCGGCAGATACGCAGTATTTT
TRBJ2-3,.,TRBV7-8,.,CASSLASSTDTQYF,TGTGCCAGCAGCTTAGCGTCTAGCACAGATACGCAGTATTTT
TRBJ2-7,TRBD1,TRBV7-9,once,CASSPTGVSYEQYF,TGTGCCAGCAGCCCTACAGGGGTAAGCTACGAGCAGTACTTC
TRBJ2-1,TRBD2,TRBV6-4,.,CASRTSGAYNEQFF,TGTGCCAGCAGGACTAGCGGGGCCTACAATGAGCAGTTCTTC
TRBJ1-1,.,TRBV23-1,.,CASSLKQPVKEVTEAFF,TGCGCCAGCAGTCTCAAACAGCCGGTGAAGGAAGTCACTGAAGCTTTCTTT
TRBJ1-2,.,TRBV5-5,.,CASSLEPGNPPYGYTF,TGTGCCAGCAGCTTGGAGCCGGGGAATCCCCCCTATGGCTACACCTTC
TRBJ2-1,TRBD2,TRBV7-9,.,CASSPFPRTGGSSYNEQFF,TGTGCCAGCAGCCCCTTTCCTCGCACGGGGGGGAGCTCCTACAATGAGCAGTTCTTC
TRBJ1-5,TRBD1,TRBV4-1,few,CASSQGTGGAQPQHF,TGCGCCAGCAGCCAAGGGACAGGGGGCGCACAGCCCCAGCATTTT
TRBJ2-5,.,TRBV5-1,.,CASSLGGSRETQYF,TGCGCCAGCAGCTTGGGGGGCAGTCGGGAGACCCAGTACTTC
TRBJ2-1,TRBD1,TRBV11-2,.,CASSLVGDRLGGEQFF,TGTGCCAGCAGCTTAGTGGGGGACAGGTTGGGGGGTGAGCAGTTCTTC
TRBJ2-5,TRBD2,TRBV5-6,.,CASSPPSGRGETQYF,TGTGCCAGCAGCCCACCTAGCGGGAGGGGAGAGACCCAGTACTTC
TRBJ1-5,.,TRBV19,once,CASSPRGSGRGNQPQHF,TGTGCCAGTAGCCCAAGGGGATCAGGACGGGGGAATCAGCCCCAGCATTTT
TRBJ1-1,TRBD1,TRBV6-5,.,CASSRDRGGTEAFF,TGTGCCAGCAGCAGAGACAGGGGAGGCACTGAAGCTTTCTTT
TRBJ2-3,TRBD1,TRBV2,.,CASSPGQGPDTQYF,TGTGCCAGCAGTCCGGGACAGGGCCCTGATACGCAGTATTTT
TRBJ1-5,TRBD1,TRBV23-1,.,CASCRSDRGPRTNQPQHF,TGCGCCAGCTGCCGTTCGGACAGGGGGCCGAGGACTAATCAGCCCCAGCATTTT
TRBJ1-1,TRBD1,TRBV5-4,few,CASSLGTGGGAFF,TGTGCCAGCAGCCTAGGGACAGGGGGCGGAGCTTTCTTT
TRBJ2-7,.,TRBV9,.,CASSGGTPSSYEQYF,TGTGCCAGCAGCGGGGGGACACCGTCATCCTACGAGCAGTACTTC
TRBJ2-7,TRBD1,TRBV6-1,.,CASSALGTESSYEQYF,TGTGCCAGCAGTGCACTCGGGACAGAGAGCTCCTACGAGCAGTACTTC
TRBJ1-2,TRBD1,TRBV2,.,CASRRSGQGARGYTF,TGTGCCAGCAGAAGATCCGGTCAGGGGGCTAGGGGCTACACCTTC
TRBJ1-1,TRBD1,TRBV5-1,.,CASSLLGTGLGSGEAFF,TGCGCCAGCAGCTTGTTAGGGACAGGCTTAGGTTCGGGTGAAGCTTTCTTT
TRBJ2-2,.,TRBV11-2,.,CASSTGWNTGELFF,TGTGCCAGCAGCACAGGGTGGAACACCGGGGAGCTGTTTTTT
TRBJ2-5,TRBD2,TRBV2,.,CASSRTSGSIQETQYF,TGTGCCAGCAGTCGGACTAGCGGGAGCATCCAAGAGACCCAGTACTTC
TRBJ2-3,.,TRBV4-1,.,CASSQEPRTDTQYF,TGCGCCAGCAGCCAAGAACCCAGAACAGATACGCAGTATTTT
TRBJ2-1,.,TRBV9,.,CASSSRLATNEQFF,TGTGCCAGCAGCTCTCGACTGGCTACGAATGAGCAGTTCTTC
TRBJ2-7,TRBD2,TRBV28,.,CASSLGTSDYEQYF,TGTGCCAGCAGTTTGGGGACTAGCGACTACGAGCAGTACTTC
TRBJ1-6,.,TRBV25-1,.,CASSMGGGVTLHF,TGTGCCAGCAGTATGGGCGGAGGGGTCACCCTCCACTTT
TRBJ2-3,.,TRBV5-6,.,CASSFKSETDTQYF,TGTGCCAGCAGCTTTAAGAGCGAGACAGATACGCAGTATTTT
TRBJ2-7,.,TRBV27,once,CASSSISGLSSYEQYF,TGTGCCAGCAGTTCTATCAGCGGGTTAAGCTCCTACGAGCAGTACTTC
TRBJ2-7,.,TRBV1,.,CTSSPPTRTRRRAEQYF,TGCACCAGCAGCCCCCCTACACGGACTAGACGTCGTGCCGAGCAGTACTTC
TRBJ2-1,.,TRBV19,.,CASSIVHSTNEQFF,TGTGCCAGTAGTATTGTTCACAGTACCAATGAGCAGTTCTTC
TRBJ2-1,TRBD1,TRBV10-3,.,CAISLPGGAYNEQFF,TGTGCCATCAGTCTACCAGGGGGCGCCTACAATGAGCAGTTCTTC
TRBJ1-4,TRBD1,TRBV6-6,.,CASSYYGRGDEKLFF,TGTGCCAGCAGTTACTATGGCAGGGGGGACGAAAAACTGTTTTTT
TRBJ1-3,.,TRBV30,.,CAWSGPTPGHPGGTIYF,TGTGCCTGGAGTGGGCCCACACCGGGACATCCCGGCGGCACCATATATTTT
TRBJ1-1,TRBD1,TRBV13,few,CASSLQGDTEAFF,TGTGCCAGCAGCCTACAGGGGGACACTGAAGCTTTCTTT
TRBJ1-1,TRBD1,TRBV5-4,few,CASSTAGGTEAFF,TGTGCCAGCAGCACCGCAGGGGGAACTGAAGCTTTCTTT
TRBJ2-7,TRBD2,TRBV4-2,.,CASSQPLSGLAGLTSYEQYF,TGTGCCAGCAGCCAACCCTTGTCAGGACTAGCGGGGTTAACAAGTTACGAGCAGTACTTC
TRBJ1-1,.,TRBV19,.,CASTDRGSSEAFF,TGTGCCAGTACTGATCGGGGGAGTTCTGAAGCTTTCTTT
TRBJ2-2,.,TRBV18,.,CASSPQSISANTGELFF,TGTGCCAGCTCACCACAATCGATCAGCGCGAACACCGGGGAGCTGTTTTTT
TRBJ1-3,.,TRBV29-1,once,CSAPSGNTIYF,TGCAGCGCTCCCTCTGGAAACACCATATATTTT
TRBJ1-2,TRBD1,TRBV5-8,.,CASSLPRTGFNYGYTF,TGTGCCAGCAGCTTGCCCAGGACAGGTTTTAACTATGGCTACACCTTC
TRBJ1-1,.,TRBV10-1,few,CASSESGGNTEAFF,TGCGCCAGCAGTGAGTCGGGAGGGAACACTGAAGCTTTCTTT
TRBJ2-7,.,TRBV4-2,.,CASSQDRTVTYEQYF,TGTGCCAGCAGCCAAGATCGGACTGTTACCTACGAGCAGTACTTC
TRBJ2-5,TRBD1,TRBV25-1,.,CASSEWRTGGETQYF,TGTGCCAGCAGTGAATGGAGGACAGGGGGAGAGACCCAGTACTTC
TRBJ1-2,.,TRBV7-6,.,CASSLAPYRRSNYGYTF,TGTGCCAGCAGCTTAGCCCCTTACAGGAGATCTAACTATGGCTACACCTTC
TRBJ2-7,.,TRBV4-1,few,CASSQAPDSYEQYF,TGCGCCAGCAGCCAAGCCCCGGACAGCTACGAGCAGTACTTC
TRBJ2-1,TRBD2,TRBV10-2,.,CASRGLAGGSSYNEQFF,TGCGCCAGCAGGGGACTAGCGGGGGGGAGCTCCTACAATGAGCAGTTCTTC
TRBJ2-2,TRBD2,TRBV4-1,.,CASSYGLVGFQAGELFF,TGCGCCAGCAGCTACGGACTAGTGGGATTTCAGGCCGGGGAGCTGTTTTTT
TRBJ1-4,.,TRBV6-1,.,CASSETGGRNEKLFF,TGTGCCAGCAGTGAAACGGGGGGGCGGAATGAAAAACTGTTTTTT
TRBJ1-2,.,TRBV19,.,CASTPDIEMSVYTF,TGTGCCAGTACCCCGGACATTGAAATGTCAGTCTACACCTTC